Following are 3 T cell receptor beta chains from one sample sequenced in a study of cytomegalovirus exposure and HLA in healthy donors. This table comes from immunoSEQ multiplex PCR, and its TCRdb copy is limited to in-frame clones, with some not included. The profile shows hundreds of thousands of clones, about 86% of them singletons. Sequencing was carried out using PBMCs. Source of these receptors: a man younger than 35 in good health and CMV-seronegative.

V is TRBV11-2 and J is TRBJ2-2; D may be TRBD2 (5 bases). The V gene lost 2 bases and the J gene lost 1 base, with 11 bases spanning the gap. The CDR3 spans 16 residues. Germline lookup yields CDR1 SGHAT and CDR2 FQNNGV. The CDR3 protein is CASSLFLRGNTGELFF. In nucleotides, the CDR3 is TGTGCCAGCAGCTTATTTCTCCGGGGGAACACCGGGGAGCTGTTTTTT.

This clone has more than one count but fewer than ten. J is TRBJ1-2 and V is TRBV2; TRBD1 agrees at 7 bases. Germline V gene data show CDR1 as SNHLY and CDR2 as FYNNEI. J lost 2 bases, V lost 6 bases, and 6 bases had no gene match. This CDR3 is 14 amino acids long. CDR3 residues: CASRVPGQNYGYTF. The CDR3, as DNA: TGTGCCAGCAGGGTTCCGGGACAGAACTATGGCTACACCTTC. Drawing the rest from reference TRBV2 and TRBJ1-2, the complete variable domain is EPEVTQTPSHQVTQMGQEVILRCVPISNHLYFYWYRQILGQKVEFLVSFYNNEISEKSEIFDDQFSVERPDGSNFTLKIRSTKLEDSAMYFCASRVPGQNYGYTFGSGTRLTVV.

V gene TRBV7-2 combines with J gene TRBJ2-3; 8 bases agree with TRBD2. CDR1 is SGHTA, CDR2 FQGNSA, per germline. This CDR3 is built from 16 residues. Trimming cost V 5 bases and J 1 base; bases outside gene matches: 8. CDR3 loop: CASSPQPGGGTDTQYF. The CDR3 DNA sequence: TGTGCCAGCAGCCCACAACCGGGGGGGGGCACAGATACGCAGTATTTT.